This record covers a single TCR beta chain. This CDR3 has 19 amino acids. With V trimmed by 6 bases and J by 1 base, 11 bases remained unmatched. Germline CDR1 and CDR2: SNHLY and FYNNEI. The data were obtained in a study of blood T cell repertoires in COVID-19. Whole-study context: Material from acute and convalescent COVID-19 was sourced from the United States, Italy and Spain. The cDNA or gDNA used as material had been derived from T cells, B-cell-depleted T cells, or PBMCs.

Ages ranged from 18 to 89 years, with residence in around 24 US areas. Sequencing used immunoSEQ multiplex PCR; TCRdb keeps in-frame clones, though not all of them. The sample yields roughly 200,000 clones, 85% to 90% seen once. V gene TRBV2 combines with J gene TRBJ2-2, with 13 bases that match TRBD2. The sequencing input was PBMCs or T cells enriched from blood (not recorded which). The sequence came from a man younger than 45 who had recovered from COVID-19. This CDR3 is CASSGTSGDSTWNTGELFF. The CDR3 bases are TGTGCCAGCAGCGGGACTAGCGGGGATAGCACGTGGAACACCGGGGAGCTGTTTTTT.